This TCR beta chain derives from a study of T cells in Graves' hyperthyroidism and ophthalmopathy. Trimming cost V 1 base and J 2 bases, with 15 bases left between them. The CDR3 sequence is 17 residues long. Germline assignment: CDR1 SGHAT and CDR2 FQNNGV. Overall study findings and caveats: Blood also carried most thyroid clonotypes expanded above 0.001.

TCR beta CDR3 region amplification was performed from RNA transcripts. With the HTBI primer set, the TCR CDR3 went through a first round of RT-PCR. TCRdb re-called the multiplex PCR reads through MiXCR, storing one row per CDR3 protein. The data contain 350,000 or so distinct CDR3 sequences, around 23% of them singletons. Details on this clonotype: What it binds is not known.

The receptor was derived from a woman aged 45-60 years with Graves' hyperthyroidism. Material for sequencing was blood. The V gene is TRBV11-2, the J gene TRBJ2-1; D may correspond to TRBD1 or TRBD2 (6 bases each). The CDR3 loop is CASSLGGGGEPYNEQFF. Here the CDR3 DNA reads TGTGCCAGCAGCTTAGGTGGAGGGGGAGAGCCCTACAATGAGCAGTTCTTC.